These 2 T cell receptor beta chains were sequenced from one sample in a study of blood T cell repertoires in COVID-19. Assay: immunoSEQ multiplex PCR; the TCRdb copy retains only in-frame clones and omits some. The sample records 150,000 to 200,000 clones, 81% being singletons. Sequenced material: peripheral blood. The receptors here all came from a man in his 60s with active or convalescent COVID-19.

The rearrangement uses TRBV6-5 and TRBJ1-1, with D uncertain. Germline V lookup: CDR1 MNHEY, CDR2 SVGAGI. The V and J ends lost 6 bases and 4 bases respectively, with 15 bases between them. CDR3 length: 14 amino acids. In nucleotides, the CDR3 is TGTGCCAGCAGCTTGACGGAGGTGGGCACTGAAGCTTTCTTT. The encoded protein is CASSLTEVGTEAFF.

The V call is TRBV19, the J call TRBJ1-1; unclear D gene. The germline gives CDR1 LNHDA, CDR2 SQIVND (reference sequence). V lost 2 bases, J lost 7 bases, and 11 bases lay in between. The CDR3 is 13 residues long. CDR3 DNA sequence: TGTGCCAGTAGTATACCCGGCGCGGTTGAAGCTTTCTTT. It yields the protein CASSIPGAVEAFF.